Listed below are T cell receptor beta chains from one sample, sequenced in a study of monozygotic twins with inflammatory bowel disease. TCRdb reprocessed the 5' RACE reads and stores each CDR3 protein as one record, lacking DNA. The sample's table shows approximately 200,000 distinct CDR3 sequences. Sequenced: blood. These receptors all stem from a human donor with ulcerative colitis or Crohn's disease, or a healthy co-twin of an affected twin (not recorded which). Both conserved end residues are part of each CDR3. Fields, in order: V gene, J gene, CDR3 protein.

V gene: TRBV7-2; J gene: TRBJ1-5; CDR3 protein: CASSNRDRLQPQHF
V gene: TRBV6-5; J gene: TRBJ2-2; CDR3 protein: CASSYAVLVRTGELFF
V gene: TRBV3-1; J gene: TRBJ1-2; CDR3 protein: CASGDTGWGNYGYTF
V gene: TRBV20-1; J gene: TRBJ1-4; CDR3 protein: CSASAVKGAREKLFF
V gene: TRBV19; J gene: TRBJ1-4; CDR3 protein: CASTTSATTNEKLFF
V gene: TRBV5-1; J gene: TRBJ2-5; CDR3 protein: CASSVYGGETQYF
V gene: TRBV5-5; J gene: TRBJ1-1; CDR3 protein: CASSLEGRRNTEAFF
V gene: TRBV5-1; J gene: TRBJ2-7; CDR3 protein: CASSLIGVRNYEQYF
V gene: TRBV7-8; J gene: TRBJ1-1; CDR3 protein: CASSTQGAAEAFF
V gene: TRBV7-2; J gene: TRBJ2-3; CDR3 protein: CASSLGTSGLAANTQYF
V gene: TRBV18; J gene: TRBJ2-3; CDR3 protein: CASSPGTGGTDTQYF
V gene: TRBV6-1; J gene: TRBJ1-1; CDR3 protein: CASITLGAAFF
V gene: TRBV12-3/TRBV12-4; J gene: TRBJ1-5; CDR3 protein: CASSLSGAVYSNQPQHF
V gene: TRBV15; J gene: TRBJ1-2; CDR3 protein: CATRGLSNYGYTF
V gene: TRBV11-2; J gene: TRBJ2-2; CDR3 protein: CASSGSPNTGELFF
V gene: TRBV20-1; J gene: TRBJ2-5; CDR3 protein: CSATGTGAQETQYF
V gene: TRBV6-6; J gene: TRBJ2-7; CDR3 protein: CASAGTGSSYEQYF
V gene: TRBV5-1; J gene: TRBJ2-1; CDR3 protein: CASGRLAGDNEQFF
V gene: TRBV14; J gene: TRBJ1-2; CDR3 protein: CASSQGGDRSEGYTF
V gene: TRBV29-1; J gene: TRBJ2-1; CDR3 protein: CSVDRDLPSSYNEQFF
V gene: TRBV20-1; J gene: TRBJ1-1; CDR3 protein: CSARPRGNTEAFF
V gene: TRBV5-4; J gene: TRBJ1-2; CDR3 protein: CASSFGGRDGYTF
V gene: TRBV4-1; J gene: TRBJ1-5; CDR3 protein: CASSQVGRVDGNQPQHF
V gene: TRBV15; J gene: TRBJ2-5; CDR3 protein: CATSRDLGGAGETQYF
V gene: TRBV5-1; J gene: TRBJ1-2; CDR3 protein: CASSLVVGTGGGGYTF
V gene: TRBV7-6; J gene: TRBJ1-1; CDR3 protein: CASSERGPGTDTEAFF
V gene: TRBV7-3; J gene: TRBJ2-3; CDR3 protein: CASSPQAGGVTDTQYF
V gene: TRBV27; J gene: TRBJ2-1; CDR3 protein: CASRDGKYNEQFF
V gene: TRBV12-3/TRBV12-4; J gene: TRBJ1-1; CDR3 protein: CASSSIGDSRSTEAFF
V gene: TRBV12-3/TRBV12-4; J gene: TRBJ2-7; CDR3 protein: CATTKTGTHYEQYF
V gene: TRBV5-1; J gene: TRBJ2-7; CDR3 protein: CASSLAVASVLDEQYF
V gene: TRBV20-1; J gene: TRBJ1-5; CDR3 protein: CSAREGQFQPQHF
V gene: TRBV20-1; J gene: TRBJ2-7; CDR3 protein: CSARAPLGNEQYF
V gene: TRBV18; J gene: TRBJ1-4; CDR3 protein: CASSTGGGEKLFF
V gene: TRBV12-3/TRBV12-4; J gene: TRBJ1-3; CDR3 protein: CASSLSNTIYF
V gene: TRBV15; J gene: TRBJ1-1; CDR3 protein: CATSRDFDSLSRGTEAFF
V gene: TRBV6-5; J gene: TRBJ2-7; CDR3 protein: CASSYSPGHFYEQYF
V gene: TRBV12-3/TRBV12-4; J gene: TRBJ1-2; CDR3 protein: CASRGLSEDRASLYGYTF
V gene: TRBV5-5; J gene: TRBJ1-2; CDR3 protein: CASSFPGQGTYGYTF
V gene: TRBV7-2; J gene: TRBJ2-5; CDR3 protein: CASSLALSGGAETQYF
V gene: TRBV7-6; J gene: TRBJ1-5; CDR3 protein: CASSPNTGGPNQPQHF
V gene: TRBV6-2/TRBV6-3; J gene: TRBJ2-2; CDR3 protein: CASSTTGELFF
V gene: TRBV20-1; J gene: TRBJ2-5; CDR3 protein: CSARAAYSQETQYF
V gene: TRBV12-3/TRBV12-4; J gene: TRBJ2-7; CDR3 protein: CASSLLGQLYEQYF
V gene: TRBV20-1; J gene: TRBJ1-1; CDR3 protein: CSARNPTVNTEAFF
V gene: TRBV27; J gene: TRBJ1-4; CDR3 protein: CASSFKTEKLFF
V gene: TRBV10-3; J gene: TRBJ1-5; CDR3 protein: CAIREEGSRNQPQHF
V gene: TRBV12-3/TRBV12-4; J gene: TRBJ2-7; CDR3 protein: CASSSPGSLGTYEQYF
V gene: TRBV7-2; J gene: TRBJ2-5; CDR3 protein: CASSLVVAAETQYF
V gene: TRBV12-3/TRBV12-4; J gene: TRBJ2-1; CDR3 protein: CASSPFDGREYNEQFF
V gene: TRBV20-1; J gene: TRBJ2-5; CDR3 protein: CSGGRGDQETQYF
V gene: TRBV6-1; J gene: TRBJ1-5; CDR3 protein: CASRKDRDQPQHF
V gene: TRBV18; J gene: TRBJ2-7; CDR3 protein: CASSTDSYEQYF
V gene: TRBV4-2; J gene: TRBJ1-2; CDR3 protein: CASSPGSGGPYTF
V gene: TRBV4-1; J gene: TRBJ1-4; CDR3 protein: CASSPRGAANEKLFF
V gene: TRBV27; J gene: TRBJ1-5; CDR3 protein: CASSSRGDRVSNQPQHF
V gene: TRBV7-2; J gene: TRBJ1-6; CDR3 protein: CASSPGALLNSPLHF